This T cell receptor (beta chain) was profiled in a study of T-cell memory formation after mild COVID-19. In this sample, this clonotype turned up many times. TCRdb redid the calling of the 5' RACE reads with MiXCR, one entry per CDR3 protein. The sample carries fewer than 450,000 distinct CDR3 sequences, around 21% recorded once. Trimming removed 2 bases from V and 0 bases from J, with 16 bases in between. The CDR3 length is 18 residues. Germline CDR1 MGHRA, CDR2 YSYEKL. Source material: PBMCs or a T cell subset sorted from them (not recorded which). V usage is TRBV4-1 and J usage is TRBJ2-2; D is unclear. The source is an adult woman who had mild COVID-19 (a few samples of this study predate the infection). Cell type and time point are not known. The CDR3 region has the DNA TGCGCCAGCAGCCAAATAAATCTCCGAAGCGCGAACACCGGGGAGCTGTTTTTT. As protein: CASSQINLRSANTGELFF.